The 17 T cell receptor beta chains presented below share a single source sample, sequenced in a study of CD8+CD57+ T cells in acquired aplastic anemia listed by TCRdb under 2018. Patients chosen for sequencing had shown expansion of CD8+CD57+ cells by flow cytometry. The sample was run on an Illumina HiSeq 2000. Profiling of TCR beta VDJ combinations and CDR3 sequences used genomic DNA as the template. TCRdb ran its own pipeline on the public reads, namely fastp trimming at Q25 and MiXCR clone calling, and kept in-frame beta chains. Each record represents a unique CDR3 protein, reported with the most common genes and DNA among its rows. For this sample there are approximately 300,000 distinct CDR3 sequences; 50% to 65% appear just once. The ten largest clonotypes hold roughly 1.2% of the sample. The sequenced sample was sorted CD4+, CD8+, or CD8+CD57+ T cells (not recorded which) from PBMCs. These receptor sequences come from a human donor with aplastic anemia.

CDR3 protein: CASSLEAGNTQYF. The CDR3, as DNA: TGTGCCAGCAGCTTAGAAGCTGGGAATACGCAGTATTTT. This chain links TRBV7-8 with TRBJ2-3; no clear D. This CDR3 contains 13 residues. Germline V gives CDR1 SGHVS, CDR2 FQNEAQ. Trimming pared 1 base from V and 7 bases from J, leaving 9 bases between. Together with reference TRBV7-8 and TRBJ2-3, the CDR3 gives the full variable domain: GAGVSQSPRYKVAKRGQDVALRCDPISGHVSLFWYQQALGQGPEFLTYFQNEAQLDKSGLPSDRFFAERPEGSVSTLKIQRTQQEDSAVYLCASSLEAGNTQYFGPGTRLTVL.

The rearrangement joins TRBV20-1 to TRBJ2-2, with TRBD2 identical over 14 bases. The length of the CDR3 is 18 residues. J gave up 1 base and V 6 bases, and 10 bases lay outside the gene matches. Germline V gene data show CDR1 as DFQATT and CDR2 as SNEGSKA (reference sequence). The CDR3 DNA follows: TGCAGTGCCAGCAGCCAGGGACTAGCGGGGGTGAACACCGGGGAGCTGTTTTTT. It is translated as CSASSQGLAGVNTGELFF.

J is TRBJ1-4 and V is TRBV5-1; 8 nucleotides agree with TRBD1. The V segment lost 4 bases and the J segment 8 bases; nucleotides outside the gene matches: 22. Germline V gene lookup returns CDR1 SGHRS and CDR2 YFSETQ. The CDR3 has 19 residues. The CDR3 coding sequence is TGCGCCAGCAGCGGTGATTTGGGGACAGGATCCGGTTCGGGCGAAAAACTGTTTTTT. Its translation: CASSGDLGTGSGSGEKLFF.

This clonotype has ten or more counts. V gene TRBV6-5 combines with J gene TRBJ2-7; the match to TRBD2 covers 11 bases. The CDR3 runs 16 residues. Germline CDR1 MNHEY, CDR2 SVGAGI. Germline trimming cut 10 bases from V and 5 bases from J; bases unmatched to any gene: 16. The CDR3 here is CATSPGTSGTANEQYF. The CDR3 nucleotides are TGTGCCACCTCCCCAGGGACTAGCGGAACTGCGAACGAGCAGTACTTC.

CDR3 coding DNA: TGCAGTGCTAGAAACAGGGACACTAATGAAAAACTGTTTTTT. It codes for CSARNRDTNEKLFF. The rearrangement joins TRBV20-1 to TRBJ1-4; perhaps TRBD1 as D (6 bases). Germline CDR1 and CDR2: DFQATT and SNEGSKA (reference sequence). The length of the CDR3 is 14 residues. The V and J ends lost 2 bases and 2 bases respectively, with 9 bases between them.

This clonotype appeared a few times. The rearrangement joins TRBV25-1 to TRBJ2-1, with D possibly being TRBD1 (6 bases). The CDR3 is 14 amino acids. CDR1 and CDR2 from the germline V gene are MGHDK and SYGVNS. The V end was cut by 4 bases, the J end by 7 bases, with 14 bases between. This chain's CDR3 is CASSVKGVGNEQFF. In DNA, the CDR3 is TGTGCCAGCAGTGTTAAGGGGGTGGGGAATGAGCAGTTCTTC.

The chain couples TRBV20-1 to TRBJ2-5, with D maybe TRBD2 (7 bases). The CDR3 runs 15 residues. V lost 3 bases to trimming and J lost 2 bases, with 16 bases between them. The germline V gene has CDR1 DFQATT and CDR2 SNEGSKA (reference sequence). The CDR3 region is CSASPRGALQETQYF. The CDR3 region has the DNA TGCAGTGCTAGCCCCCGGGGGGCCCTACAAGAGACCCAGTACTTC.

This clonotype was picked up many times. This sequence joins TRBV5-1 and TRBJ2-1; 9 bases line up with TRBD2. Per the germline V gene, CDR1 is SGHRS and CDR2 is YFSETQ. The ends lost 4 bases at V and 0 bases at J; junction bases unmatched: 14. This CDR3 spans 19 amino acids. This CDR3 reads CASSPSTSGGDSSYNEQFF. In DNA, the CDR3 is TGCGCCAGCAGCCCCTCGACTAGCGGAGGGGATAGCTCCTACAATGAGCAGTTCTTC.

This clonotype was detected only a few times. The CDR3 coding sequence is TGCAGTGCTTCCGGGACCGAATACGAGCAGTACTTC. Its translation: CSASGTEYEQYF. V and J are TRBV20-1 and TRBJ2-7, with D perhaps given as TRBD1 or TRBD2 (5 bases each). The V and J ends lost 5 bases and 4 bases respectively, with 12 bases between them. The CDR3 is made up of 12 amino acids. CDR1 is DFQATT, CDR2 SNEGSKA, per germline (reference sequence).

This clonotype was recorded many times. The rearrangement joins TRBV3-1 to TRBJ2-2, with 15 bases lining up with TRBD2. Looked up from germline, CDR1 is LGHDT and CDR2 is YNNKEL (reference sequence). The length of the CDR3 is 16 residues. Trimming cost V 4 bases and J 7 bases; bases outside gene matches: 4. CDR3 sequence (DNA): TGTGCCAGCAGCCCTGGGACTAGCGGGAGGAGCGGGGAGCTGTTTTTT. Protein: CASSPGTSGRSGELFF.

The chain is built from TRBV2 and TRBJ2-3, with D tentatively TRBD1 (7 bases). CDR1 is SNHLY, CDR2 FYNNEI, per germline. Trimming removed 6 bases at V and 5 bases at J, with 18 bases between. This CDR3 spans 15 amino acids. The CDR3 DNA is TGTGCCAGCAGCTTGCACGGAGGGGGCAGAGATACGCAGTATTTT. Protein: CASSLHGGGRDTQYF. Drawing the rest from reference TRBV2 and TRBJ2-3, the complete variable domain is EPEVTQTPSHQVTQMGQEVILRCVPISNHLYFYWYRQILGQKVEFLVSFYNNEISEKSEIFDDQFSVERPDGSNFTLKIRSTKLEDSAMYFCASSLHGGGRDTQYFGPGTRLTVL.

About this clonotype itself: Given the absence of the conserved phenylalanine or tryptophan at the CDR3 end, a read error is likely. It is unclear where the CDR3 begins or ends on the DNA, so no DNA is shown, and the CDR3 is as TCRdb lists it. V and J are TRBV6-1 and TRBJ2-5; TRBD1 is taken as the D call from the table, unchecked against the DNA. The length of the CDR3 is 17 amino acids, counting both ends. In germline, CDR1 is MNHNS, CDR2 SASEGT. CDR3 amino acids: CASSEADRRNYGYTFGS.

This rearrangement joins TRBV19 to TRBJ1-2; 7 positions agree with TRBD1. Losses at the gene ends were 6 bases for V and 2 bases for J; bases not matched to a gene: 9. The CDR3 is made up of 15 amino acids. CDR1 is LNHDA and CDR2 is SQIVND in the germline V gene (reference sequence). This CDR3 reads CASRGPGQQNYGYTF. In DNA, the CDR3 is TGTGCCAGTAGGGGACCGGGACAGCAGAACTATGGCTACACCTTC.

About this clonotype: Germline is not matched at one junction end, which may reflect a read error. The chain employs TRBV7-2 and TRBJ2-7, with D tentatively TRBD1 or TRBD2 (5 bases each). Germline assignment: CDR1 SGHTA and CDR2 FQGNSA. The CDR3 contains 12 residues. The CDR3 DNA is TGTGCCGGCAGCTCGTCCGGGGACGGGCAGCACTTC. As protein: CAGSSSGDGQHF.

The V and J genes are TRBV29-1 and TRBJ1-1; tentatively, D is TRBD1 (5 bases). This CDR3 comprises 12 residues. Germline V gene lookup returns CDR1 SQVTM and CDR2 ANQGSEA. This CDR3 reads CRGDLLGTEAFF. Here the CDR3 DNA reads TGCAGGGGGGACCTTTTGGGCACTGAAGCTTTCTTT.

This clonotype came up many times. J is TRBJ1-5 and V is TRBV10-2; D remains ambiguous. V shed 6 bases and J shed 6 bases, with 15 bases lying between them. This CDR3 contains 14 residues. CDR1 is WSHSY, CDR2 SAAADI, per germline. Here the CDR3 DNA reads TGCGCCAGCAGGGGCTTGTCTATGAGTCAGCCCCAGCATTTT. It is translated as CASRGLSMSQPQHF.

This clonotype was seen repeatedly, ten times or more. This chain connects TRBV10-3 to TRBJ2-7; 13 bases map to TRBD2. Per germline, CDR1 ENHRY and CDR2 SYGVKD. This CDR3 is built from 13 residues. The V and J ends lost 9 bases and 4 bases, in that order; junction bases with no gene match: 3. CDR3 nucleotides: TGTGCCATAAGGACTAGCGGGAGTTACGAGCAGTACTTC. Its protein is CAIRTSGSYEQYF.